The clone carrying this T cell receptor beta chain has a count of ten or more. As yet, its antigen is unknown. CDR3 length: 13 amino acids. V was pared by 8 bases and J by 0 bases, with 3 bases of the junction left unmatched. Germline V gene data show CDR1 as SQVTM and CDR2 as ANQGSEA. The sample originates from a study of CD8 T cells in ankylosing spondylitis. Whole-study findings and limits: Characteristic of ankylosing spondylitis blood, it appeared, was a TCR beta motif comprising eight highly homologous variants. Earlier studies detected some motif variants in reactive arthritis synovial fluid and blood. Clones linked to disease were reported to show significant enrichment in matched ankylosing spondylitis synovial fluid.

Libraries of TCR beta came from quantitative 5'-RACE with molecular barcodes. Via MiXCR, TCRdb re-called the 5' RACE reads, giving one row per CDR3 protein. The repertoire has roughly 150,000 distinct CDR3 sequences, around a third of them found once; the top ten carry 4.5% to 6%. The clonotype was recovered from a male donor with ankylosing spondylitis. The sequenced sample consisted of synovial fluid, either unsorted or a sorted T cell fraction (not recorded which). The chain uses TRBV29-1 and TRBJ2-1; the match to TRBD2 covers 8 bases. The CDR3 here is CSSSGSSYNEQFF. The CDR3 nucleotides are TGCAGCTCGAGCGGGAGCTCCTACAATGAGCAGTTCTTC.